A selection of T cell receptor beta chains follows, all from one sample in a study of blood T cell repertoires in COVID-19. Sequencing was performed with immunoSEQ multiplex PCR; in TCRdb, only in-frame clones are kept and a portion is missing. The data contain 150,000 or so clones, around 85% of them singletons. The sample taken for sequencing was peripheral blood. Receptor source: a woman of 80 years or more with acute or convalescent COVID-19. Each CDR3 is given with its conserved first and last residue. A D gene is named only where the DNA matches it firmly. Clone size is given for some rows only: seen once, a few or many times, or a class if the clone is expanded.

J gene	V gene	clone size	D gene	CDR3 protein	CDR3 DNA
TRBJ1-2	TRBV6-5	NA	TRBD1	CASSYGPGGNYGYTF	TGTGCCAGCAGTTACGGACCAGGGGGTAACTATGGCTACACCTTC
TRBJ2-7	TRBV19	NA	NA	CASSAYEQYF	TGTGCCAGTAGTGCGTACGAGCAGTACTTC
TRBJ1-5	TRBV2	NA	NA	CASSRGGQPQHF	TGTGCCAGCAGCAGAGGGGGTCAGCCCCAGCATTTT
TRBJ1-4	TRBV7-9	NA	NA	CASSYRSTATNEKLFF	TGTGCCAGCAGCTATCGGAGTACTGCAACTAATGAAAAACTGTTTTTT
TRBJ1-6	TRBV2	NA	NA	CASTTDNSPLHF	TGTGCCAGCACCACTGATAATTCACCCCTCCACTTT
TRBJ1-2	TRBV10-3	NA	NA	CAISESARAYGYTF	TGTGCCATCAGTGAGTCGGCCAGGGCCTATGGCTACACCTTC
TRBJ2-3	TRBV9	NA	NA	CASSVQKGGGTHTDTQYF	TGTGCCAGCAGCGTTCAGAAGGGAGGGGGGACACACACAGATACGCAGTATTTT
TRBJ1-2	TRBV4-3	NA	NA	CASSQGSRDYGYTF	TGCGCCAGCAGCCAAGGATCCAGGGACTATGGCTACACCTTC
TRBJ1-1	TRBV6-5	NA	NA	CASFVRGWPEAFF	TGTGCCAGTTTTGTTCGGGGATGGCCTGAAGCTTTCTTT
TRBJ2-2	TRBV10-3	NA	TRBD1	CAISAVDRGTGELFF	TGTGCCATCAGTGCGGTGGACAGGGGAACCGGGGAGCTGTTTTTT
TRBJ1-1	TRBV10-3	few	TRBD1	CAISESGRGTEAFF	TGTGCCATCAGTGAGTCGGGCAGGGGGACTGAAGCTTTCTTT
TRBJ2-3	TRBV4-2	NA	TRBD1	CASSQEVDRATDTQYF	TGTGCCAGCAGCCAAGAGGTGGACAGGGCCACAGATACGCAGTATTTT
TRBJ1-5	TRBV3-1/TRBV3-2	NA	NA	CASSQGTASNQPQHF	TGTGCCAGCAGCCAAGGGACAGCTAGCAATCAGCCCCAGCATTTT
TRBJ1-1	TRBV7-6	NA	NA	CASSLRGMNTEAFF	TGTGCCAGCAGCTTAAGGGGCATGAACACTGAAGCTTTCTTT
TRBJ1-2	TRBV25-1	NA	NA	CASSGRSGSGYTF	TGTGCCAGCAGTGGTCGTTCAGGGTCTGGCTACACCTTC
TRBJ2-3	TRBV6-6	NA	TRBD2	CASSPPPGGARGTQYF	TGTGCCAGCAGTCCCCCCCCGGGGGGGGCCCGAGGTACGCAGTATTTT
TRBJ1-4	TRBV5-5	NA	NA	CASSSLTVDYEKLFF	TGTGCCAGCAGCTCGTTGACAGTAGACTATGAAAAACTGTTTTTT
TRBJ2-1	TRBV11-3	NA	NA	CASSLDQLKQFF	TGTGCCAGCAGCTTAGATCAACTAAAGCAGTTCTTC
TRBJ1-1	TRBV11-2	NA	TRBD1	CASSFQGGTEAFF	TGTGCCAGCAGCTTCCAGGGGGGCACTGAAGCTTTCTTT
TRBJ1-1	TRBV5-6	NA	TRBD1	CASSHQQGIWTEAFF	TGTGCCAGCAGCCACCAACAGGGGATCTGGACTGAAGCTTTCTTT
TRBJ1-1	TRBV4-2	NA	NA	CASSPRDKDTEAFF	TGTGCCAGCAGCCCTCGGGACAAGGACACTGAAGCTTTCTTT
TRBJ2-2	TRBV5-1	NA	NA	CASSADWNTGELFF	TGCGCCAGCAGCGCAGACTGGAACACCGGGGAGCTGTTTTTT
TRBJ1-5	TRBV10-1	once	NA	CASSERRDQPQHF	TGCGCCAGCAGTGAAAGGAGGGATCAGCCCCAGCATTTT
TRBJ1-2	TRBV5-6	NA	NA	CASSLERPYGYTF	TGTGCCAGCAGCTTGGAGAGGCCTTATGGCTACACCTTC
TRBJ1-5	TRBV19	NA	TRBD1	CASSIPGTGTHQPQHF	TGTGCCAGTAGTATCCCCGGGACAGGGACGCATCAGCCCCAGCATTTT
TRBJ1-1	TRBV7-9	NA	NA	CASSTYRGRGNTEAFF	TGTGCCAGCAGCACCTACCGGGGGAGGGGGAACACTGAAGCTTTCTTT
TRBJ1-2	TRBV5-5	NA	TRBD1	CASSLSPMVTGGADGYTF	TGTGCCAGCAGCTTATCCCCAATGGTGACAGGGGGCGCGGATGGCTACACCTTC
TRBJ2-3	TRBV11-2	once	TRBD2	CASSWTSGRTDTQYF	TGTGCCAGCAGCTGGACTAGCGGACGCACAGATACGCAGTATTTT
TRBJ2-1	TRBV5-4	NA	TRBD2	CASSPAGRGGYNEQFF	TGTGCCAGCAGCCCTGCGGGGCGGGGGGGGTACAATGAGCAGTTCTTC
TRBJ1-2	TRBV10-3	NA	NA	CAISGTGTDYGYTF	TGTGCCATCAGTGGTACAGGGACCGACTATGGCTACACCTTC
TRBJ1-2	TRBV9	NA	NA	CASSVDGQWGYTF	TGTGCCAGCAGCGTGGATGGGCAGTGGGGCTACACCTTC
TRBJ1-2	TRBV2	few	NA	CASSEGQINYGYTF	TGTGCCAGCAGTGAGGGCCAGATAAACTATGGCTACACCTTC
TRBJ2-7	TRBV6-5	NA	NA	CASSYSGTQAYEQYF	TGTGCCAGCAGTTACTCCGGGACACAAGCTTACGAGCAGTACTTC
TRBJ1-1	TRBV7-8	NA	NA	CASTSSRWGLTSEAFF	TGTGCCAGCACTTCTAGCCGGTGGGGACTTACATCTGAAGCTTTCTTT
TRBJ2-3	TRBV2	NA	TRBD2	CASSPASGVTDTQYF	TGTGCCAGCAGTCCAGCTAGCGGAGTCACAGATACGCAGTATTTT
TRBJ1-4	TRBV3-1/TRBV3-2	once	TRBD1	CASSQDLGQGAGKLFF	TGTGCCAGCAGCCAAGATCTCGGACAGGGGGCAGGAAAACTGTTTTTT
TRBJ2-1	TRBV27	NA	NA	CASSRGAGYNEQFF	TGTGCCAGCAGTCGGGGGGCAGGATACAATGAGCAGTTCTTC
TRBJ2-5	TRBV7-2	NA	TRBD2	CASSLGSGGGQETQYF	TGTGCCAGCAGCTTAGGTAGCGGGGGGGGACAAGAGACCCAGTACTTC
TRBJ1-2	TRBV6-5	NA	NA	CASKTGASYGYTF	TGTGCCAGCAAAACAGGCGCATCGTATGGCTACACCTTC
TRBJ1-5	TRBV2	NA	NA	CASSVQGRQPQHF	TGTGCCAGCAGTGTGCAGGGGCGTCAGCCCCAGCATTTT
TRBJ1-5	TRBV4-1	NA	NA	CASSQIQGSGQPQHF	TGCGCCAGCAGCCAAATACAGGGTTCAGGTCAGCCCCAGCATTTT
TRBJ2-3	TRBV6-5	NA	TRBD1	CASRLDRATDTQYF	TGTGCCAGCAGATTGGACAGGGCCACAGATACGCAGTATTTT
TRBJ1-6	TRBV6-5	NA	TRBD1	CASRRSTGANSPLHF	TGTGCCAGCAGGCGGTCGACAGGGGCTAATTCACCCCTCCACTTT
TRBJ2-2	TRBV4-1	NA	NA	CASSQDLYNPNTGELFF	TGCGCCAGCAGCCAAGATCTTTACAACCCGAACACCGGGGAGCTGTTTTTT
TRBJ2-1	TRBV3-1/TRBV3-2	NA	TRBD2	CASSQAERGPYNEQFF	TGTGCCAGCAGCCAAGCTGAGCGGGGACCCTACAATGAGCAGTTCTTC
TRBJ1-2	TRBV6-5	NA	TRBD1	CASRKGAGYGYTF	TGTGCCAGCAGGAAGGGGGCTGGGTATGGCTACACCTTC
TRBJ2-7	TRBV5-4	NA	TRBD1	CASSPGQRNYEQYF	TGTGCCAGCAGCCCGGGACAGAGAAACTACGAGCAGTACTTC
TRBJ2-7	TRBV2	NA	NA	CASKDRTVSSYEQYF	TGTGCCAGCAAGGATCGGACAGTCAGCTCCTACGAGCAGTACTTC
TRBJ1-4	TRBV6-1	NA	NA	CASSEITIEKLFF	TGTGCCAGCAGTGAAATAACAATTGAAAAACTGTTTTTT
TRBJ2-7	TRBV9	NA	TRBD1	CASSPTGGGFYEQYF	TGTGCCAGCAGCCCCACAGGGGGCGGGTTCTACGAGCAGTACTTC
TRBJ1-5	TRBV2	NA	NA	CASQTEMGRNQPQHF	TGTGCCAGCCAGACTGAAATGGGGAGGAATCAGCCCCAGCATTTT
TRBJ2-3	TRBV19	NA	TRBD1	CASSSRTGGVDTQYF	TGTGCCAGTAGTTCCCGGACAGGGGGTGTAGATACGCAGTATTTT
TRBJ2-1	TRBV5-1	NA	TRBD2	CASSFGTNRGNEQFF	TGCGCCAGCAGCTTCGGGACTAATCGTGGCAATGAGCAGTTCTTC
TRBJ1-1	TRBV4-2	once	NA	CASSQGRRAEAFF	TGTGCCAGCAGCCAAGGACGGAGGGCTGAAGCTTTCTTT
TRBJ1-3	TRBV5-1	NA	NA	CASSLRPADTIYF	TGCGCCAGCAGCCTTCGACCGGCGGACACCATATATTTT
TRBJ1-5	TRBV9	NA	NA	CASSNQGSNQPQHF	TGTGCCAGCAGTAATCAGGGTAGCAATCAGCCCCAGCATTTT
TRBJ1-4	TRBV3-1/TRBV3-2	few	NA	CASSHMGRHEKLFF	TGTGCCAGCAGCCATATGGGGAGACATGAAAAACTGTTTTTT
TRBJ1-5	TRBV18	NA	TRBD1	CASSPRDRPQHF	TGTGCCAGCTCACCCCGGGACAGGCCCCAGCATTTT
TRBJ2-3	TRBV20-1	NA	NA	CSARPSDTQYF	TGCAGTGCTAGACCCTCAGATACGCAGTATTTT